The clone carrying this T cell receptor beta chain was seen ten or more times. Germline V gene lookup returns CDR1 SNHLY and CDR2 FYNNEI. V lost 3 bases, J lost 5 bases, and 5 bases stayed unmatched. The CDR3 is made up of 16 amino acids. Patients between 18 and 65 years old had hyperthyroidism, newly diagnosed and lasting under 2 months. The data were obtained in a study of T cells in Graves' hyperthyroidism and ophthalmopathy. RNA transcripts yielded amplified TCR beta CDR3 regions. The TCR CDR3 was amplified in a first-round RT-PCR using the HTBI primer set. TCRdb recomputed calls from the multiplex PCR reads with MiXCR, one row per CDR3 protein. The table includes around 690,000 distinct CDR3 sequences, roughly a sixth detected once.

V and J are TRBV2 and TRBJ2-5; 14 bases map to TRBD2. The sequenced material came from blood. The receptor was isolated from a man aged 50-59 years with Graves' hyperthyroidism. The DNA of the CDR3 is TGTGCCAGCAGTGAGGGACTAGCGGGAGTTAGGGAGACCCAGTACTTC. Its translation: CASSEGLAGVRETQYF.